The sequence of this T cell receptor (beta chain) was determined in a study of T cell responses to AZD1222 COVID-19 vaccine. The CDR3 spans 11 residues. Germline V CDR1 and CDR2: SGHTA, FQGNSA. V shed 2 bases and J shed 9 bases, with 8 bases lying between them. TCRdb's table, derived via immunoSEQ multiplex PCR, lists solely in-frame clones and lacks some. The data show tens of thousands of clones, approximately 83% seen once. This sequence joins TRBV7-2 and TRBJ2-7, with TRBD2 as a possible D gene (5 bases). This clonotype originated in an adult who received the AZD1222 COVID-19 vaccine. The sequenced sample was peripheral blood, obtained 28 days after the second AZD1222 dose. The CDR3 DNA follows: TGTGCCAGCAGCTTATATGAGGGGCAGTACTTC. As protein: CASSLYEGQYF.